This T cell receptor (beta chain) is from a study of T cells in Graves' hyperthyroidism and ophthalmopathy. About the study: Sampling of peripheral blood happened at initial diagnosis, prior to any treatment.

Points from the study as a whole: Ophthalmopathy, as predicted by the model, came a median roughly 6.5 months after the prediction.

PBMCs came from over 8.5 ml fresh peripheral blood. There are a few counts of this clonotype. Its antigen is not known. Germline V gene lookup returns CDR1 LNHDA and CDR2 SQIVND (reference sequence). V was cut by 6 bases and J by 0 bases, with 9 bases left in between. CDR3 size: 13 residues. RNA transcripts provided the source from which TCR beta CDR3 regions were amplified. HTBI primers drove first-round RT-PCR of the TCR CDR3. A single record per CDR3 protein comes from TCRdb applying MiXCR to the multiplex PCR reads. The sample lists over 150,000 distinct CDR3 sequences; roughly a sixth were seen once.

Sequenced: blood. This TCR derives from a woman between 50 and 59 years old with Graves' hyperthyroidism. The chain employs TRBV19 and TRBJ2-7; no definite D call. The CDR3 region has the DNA TGTGCCAGTAGAGGCAGTAGCTCCTACGAGCAGTACTTC. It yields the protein CASRGSSSYEQYF.